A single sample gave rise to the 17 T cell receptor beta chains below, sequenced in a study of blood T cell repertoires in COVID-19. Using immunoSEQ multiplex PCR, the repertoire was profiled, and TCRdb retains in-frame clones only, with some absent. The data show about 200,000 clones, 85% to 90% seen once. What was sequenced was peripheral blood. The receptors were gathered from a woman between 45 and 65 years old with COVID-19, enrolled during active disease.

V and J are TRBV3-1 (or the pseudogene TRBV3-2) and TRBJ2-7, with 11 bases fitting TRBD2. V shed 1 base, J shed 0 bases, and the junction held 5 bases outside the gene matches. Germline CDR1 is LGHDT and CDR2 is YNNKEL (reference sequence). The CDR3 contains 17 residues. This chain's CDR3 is CASSQAPSGGISYEQYF. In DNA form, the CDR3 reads TGTGCCAGCAGCCAAGCCCCTAGCGGGGGGATCTCCTACGAGCAGTACTTC.

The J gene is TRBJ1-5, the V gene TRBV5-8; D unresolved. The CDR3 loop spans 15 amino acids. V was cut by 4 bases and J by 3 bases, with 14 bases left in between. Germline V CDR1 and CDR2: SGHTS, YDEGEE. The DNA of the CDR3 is TGTGCCAGCAGCCCGCGAACGCACGCCAATCAGCCCCAGCATTTT. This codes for CASSPRTHANQPQHF.

CDR3: CASSLSWLTGELFF. In DNA, the CDR3 is TGTGCCAGCAGCTTATCTTGGCTCACCGGGGAGCTGTTTTTT. V and J are TRBV7-8 and TRBJ2-2; D remains unclear. The CDR3 runs 14 residues. Trimming took off 2 bases at V and 4 bases at J, with 8 bases between the two ends. Germline values: CDR1 SGHVS, CDR2 FQNEAQ.

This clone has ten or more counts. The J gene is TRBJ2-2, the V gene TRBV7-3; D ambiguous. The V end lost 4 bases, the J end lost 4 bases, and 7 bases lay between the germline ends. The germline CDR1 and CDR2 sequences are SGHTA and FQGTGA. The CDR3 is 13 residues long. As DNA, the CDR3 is TGTGCCAGCAGCTACGCGGTCACCGGGGAGCTGTTTTTT. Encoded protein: CASSYAVTGELFF.

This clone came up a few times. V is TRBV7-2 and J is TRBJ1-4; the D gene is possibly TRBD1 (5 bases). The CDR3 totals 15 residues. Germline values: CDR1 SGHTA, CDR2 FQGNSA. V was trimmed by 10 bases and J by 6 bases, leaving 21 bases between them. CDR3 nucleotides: TGTGCCACACCCTCATGGGGGACTGACTATGAAAAACTGTTTTTT. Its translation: CATPSWGTDYEKLFF. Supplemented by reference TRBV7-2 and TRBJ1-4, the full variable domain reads GAGVSQSPSNKVTEKGKDVELRCDPISGHTALYWYRQSLGQGLEFLIYFQGNSAPDKSGLPSDRFSAERTGGSVSTLTIQRTQQEDSAVYLCATPSWGTDYEKLFFGSGTQLSVL.

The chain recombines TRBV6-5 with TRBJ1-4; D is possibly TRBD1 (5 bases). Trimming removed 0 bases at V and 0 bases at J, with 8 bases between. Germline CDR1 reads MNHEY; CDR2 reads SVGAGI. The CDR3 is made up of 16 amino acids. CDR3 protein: CASSYSWGATNEKLFF. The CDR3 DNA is TGTGCCAGCAGTTACTCTTGGGGGGCAACTAATGAAAAACTGTTTTTT.

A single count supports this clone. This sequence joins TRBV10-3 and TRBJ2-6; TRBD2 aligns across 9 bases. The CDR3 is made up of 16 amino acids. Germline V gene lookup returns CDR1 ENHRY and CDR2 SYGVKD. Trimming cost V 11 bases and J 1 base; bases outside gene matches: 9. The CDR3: CAVAGGPVSGANVLTF. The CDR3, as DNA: TGTGCCGTCGCGGGGGGGCCAGTTTCTGGGGCCAACGTCCTGACTTTC.

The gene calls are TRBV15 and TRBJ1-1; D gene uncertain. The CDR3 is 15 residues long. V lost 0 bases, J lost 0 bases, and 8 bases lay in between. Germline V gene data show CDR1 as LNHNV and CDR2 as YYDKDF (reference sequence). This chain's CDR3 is CATSRETGMNTEAFF. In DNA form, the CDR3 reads TGTGCCACCAGCAGAGAAACGGGAATGAACACTGAAGCTTTCTTT.

The CDR3: CASSSVLILMNTEAFF. CDR3 DNA sequence: TGTGCCAGCAGCTCAGTTCTCATTCTGATGAACACTGAAGCTTTCTTT. The rearrangement links TRBV5-5 to TRBJ1-1; D uncertain. V lost 3 bases, J lost 0 bases, and 15 bases lay in between. Germline V gene data show CDR1 as SGHKS and CDR2 as YYEKEE (reference sequence). This CDR3 region has 16 residues. Supplemented by reference TRBV5-5 and TRBJ1-1, the full variable domain reads DAGVTQSPTHLIKTRGQQVTLRCSPISGHKSVSWYQQVLGQGPQFIFQYYEKEERGRGNFPDRFSARQFPNYSSELNVNALLLGDSALYLCASSSVLILMNTEAFFGQGTRLTVV.

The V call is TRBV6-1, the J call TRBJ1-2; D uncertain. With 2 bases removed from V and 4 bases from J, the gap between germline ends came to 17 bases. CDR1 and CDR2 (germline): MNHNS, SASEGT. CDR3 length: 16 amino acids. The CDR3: CASSERMGASSYGYTF. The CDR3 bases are TGTGCCAGCAGTGAAAGGATGGGAGCTTCCTCCTATGGCTACACCTTC.

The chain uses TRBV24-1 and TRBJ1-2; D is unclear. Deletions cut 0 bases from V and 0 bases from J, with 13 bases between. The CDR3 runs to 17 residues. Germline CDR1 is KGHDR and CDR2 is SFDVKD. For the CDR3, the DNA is TGTGCCACCAGTGATTTGTGTAAACCTTCAGCTAACTATGGCTACACCTTC. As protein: CATSDLCKPSANYGYTF.

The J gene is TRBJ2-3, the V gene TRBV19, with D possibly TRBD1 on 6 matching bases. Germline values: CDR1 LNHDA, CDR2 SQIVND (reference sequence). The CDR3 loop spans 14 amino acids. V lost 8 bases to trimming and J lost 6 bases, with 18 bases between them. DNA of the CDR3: TGTGCCAGTGGGAACAGGGCCCGAGGGGATACGCAGTATTTT. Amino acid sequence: CASGNRARGDTQYF. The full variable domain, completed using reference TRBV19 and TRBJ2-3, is DGGITQSPKYLFRKEGQNVTLSCEQNLNHDAMYWYRQDPGQGLRLIYYSQIVNDFQKGDIAEGYSVSREKKESFPLTVTSAQKNPTAFYLCASGNRARGDTQYFGPGTRLTVL.

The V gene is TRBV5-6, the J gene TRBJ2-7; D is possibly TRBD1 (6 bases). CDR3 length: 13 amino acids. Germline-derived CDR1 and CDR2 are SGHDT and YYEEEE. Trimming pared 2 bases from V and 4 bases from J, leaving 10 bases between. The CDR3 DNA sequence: TGTGCCAGCAGCTTCACAGGGAAGTACGAGCAGTACGTC. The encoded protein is CASSFTGKYEQYV.

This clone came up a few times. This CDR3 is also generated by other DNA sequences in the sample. The CDR3 nucleotides are TGTGCCAGCTCACCACCGGGCACCAATCAGCCCCAGCATTTT. Its translation is CASSPPGTNQPQHF. The chain is built from TRBV18 and TRBJ1-5, with D hard to call. Trimming stripped 0 bases from V and 3 bases from J, with 6 bases between. Germline CDR1 reads KGHSH; CDR2 reads LQKENI. The CDR3 loop spans 14 amino acids.

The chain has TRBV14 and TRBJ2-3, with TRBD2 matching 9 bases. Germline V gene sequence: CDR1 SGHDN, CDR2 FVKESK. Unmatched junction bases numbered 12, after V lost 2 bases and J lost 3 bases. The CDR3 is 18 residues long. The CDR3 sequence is CASSQRSYSSGETDTQYF. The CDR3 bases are TGTGCCAGCAGCCAAAGATCTTATTCTAGCGGGGAGACAGATACGCAGTATTTT.

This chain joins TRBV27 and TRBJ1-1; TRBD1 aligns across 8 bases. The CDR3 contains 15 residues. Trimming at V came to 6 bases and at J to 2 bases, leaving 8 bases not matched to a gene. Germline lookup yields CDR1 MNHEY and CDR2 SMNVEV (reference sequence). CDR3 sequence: CASSQGALGNTEAFF. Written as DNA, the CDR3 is TGTGCCAGCAGCCAGGGGGCTCTGGGAAACACTGAAGCTTTCTTT.

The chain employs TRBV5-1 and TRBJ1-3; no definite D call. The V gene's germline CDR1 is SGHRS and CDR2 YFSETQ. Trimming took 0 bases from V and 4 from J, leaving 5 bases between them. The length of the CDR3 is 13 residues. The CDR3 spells CASSLETGNTIYF. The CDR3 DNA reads TGCGCCAGCAGCTTGGAAACAGGAAACACCATATATTTT.